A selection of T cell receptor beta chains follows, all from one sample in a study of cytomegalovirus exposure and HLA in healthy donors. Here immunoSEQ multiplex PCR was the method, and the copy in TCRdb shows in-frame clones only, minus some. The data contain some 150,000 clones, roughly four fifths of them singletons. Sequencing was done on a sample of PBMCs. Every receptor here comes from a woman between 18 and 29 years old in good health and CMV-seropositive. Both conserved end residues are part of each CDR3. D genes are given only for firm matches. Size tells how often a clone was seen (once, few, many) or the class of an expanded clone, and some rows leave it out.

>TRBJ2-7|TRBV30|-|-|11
CAWGRGYEQYF
TGTGCCTGGGGCAGGGGCTACGAGCAGTACTTC
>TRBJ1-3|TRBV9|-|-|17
CASSPLENPSSGNTIYF
TGTGCCAGCAGCCCTCTAGAGAACCCTAGCTCTGGAAACACCATATATTTT
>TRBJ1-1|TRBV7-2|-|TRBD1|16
CASSPRPINQGAEAFF
TGTGCCAGCAGCCCTAGACCGATCAACCAGGGGGCTGAGGCTTTCTTT
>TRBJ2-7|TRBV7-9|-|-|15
CASSLGYSSSYEQYF
TGTGCCAGCAGCTTAGGCTACAGCTCCTCCTACGAGCAGTACTTC
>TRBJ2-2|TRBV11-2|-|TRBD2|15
CASSLTSGGARELFF
TGTGCCAGCAGCTTGACTAGCGGGGGGGCGAGGGAGCTGTTTTTT
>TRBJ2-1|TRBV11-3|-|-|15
CASSASPGLFNEQFF
TGTGCCAGCAGCGCTAGCCCGGGACTCTTCAATGAGCAGTTCTTC
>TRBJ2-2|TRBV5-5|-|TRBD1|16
CASSSRGQGATGELFF
TGTGCCAGCAGCTCGAGGGGACAGGGGGCGACCGGGGAGCTGTTTTTT
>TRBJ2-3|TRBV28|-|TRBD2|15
CASSLSGTSTDTQYF
TGTGCCAGCAGTTTGAGCGGGACTAGCACAGATACGCAGTATTTT
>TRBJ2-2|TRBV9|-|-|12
CASSEGAGELFF
TGTGCCAGCAGTGAGGGAGCCGGGGAGCTGTTTTTT
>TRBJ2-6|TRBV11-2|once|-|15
CASSFTGAGANVLTF
TGTGCCAGCAGCTTCACCGGGGCTGGGGCCAACGTCCTGACTTTC
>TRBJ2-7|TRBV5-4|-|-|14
CASSVQGRPYEQYF
TGTGCCAGCAGCGTCCAGGGTAGACCCTACGAGCAGTACTTC
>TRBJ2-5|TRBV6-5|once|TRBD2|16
CASSFRGLAALETQYF
TGTGCCAGCAGTTTCCGGGGACTAGCGGCGCTTGAGACCCAGTACTTC
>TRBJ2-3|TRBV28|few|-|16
CASALHTAGTTDTQYF
TGTGCCAGCGCCCTCCATACGGCGGGGACCACAGATACGCAGTATTTT
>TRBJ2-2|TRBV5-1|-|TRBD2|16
CASSLALAGGTGELFF
TGCGCCAGCAGCTTGGCGTTAGCGGGGGGAACCGGGGAGCTGTTTTTT
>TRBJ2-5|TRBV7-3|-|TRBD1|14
CASSPGTDEETQYF
TGTGCCAGCAGCCCCGGGACAGATGAAGAGACCCAGTACTTC
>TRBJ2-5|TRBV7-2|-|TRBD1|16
CASSTTPGQGLGTQYF
TGTGCCAGCAGCACAACCCCGGGACAGGGGTTGGGGACCCAGTACTTC
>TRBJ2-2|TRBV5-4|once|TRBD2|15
CASSAGGGYTGELFF
TGTGCCAGCAGCGCTGGCGGGGGTTACACCGGGGAGCTGTTTTTT
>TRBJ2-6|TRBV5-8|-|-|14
CASSPFIGANVLTF
TGTGCCAGCAGCCCGTTTATAGGGGCCAACGTCCTGACTTTC
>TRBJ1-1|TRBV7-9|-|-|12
CASSRIDREAFF
TGTGCCAGCAGCCGCATAGACAGGGAAGCTTTCTTT
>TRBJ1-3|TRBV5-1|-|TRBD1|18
CASSWASGTVNSGNTIYF
TGCGCCAGCAGCTGGGCATCCGGGACAGTAAACTCTGGAAACACCATATATTTT
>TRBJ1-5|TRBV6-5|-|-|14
CASSPAVRIQPQHF
TGTGCCAGCAGCCCCGCGGTTAGGATACAGCCCCAGCATTTT
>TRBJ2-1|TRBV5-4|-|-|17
CASSLAVGRRDYNEQFF
TGTGCCAGCAGCTTGGCCGTGGGGCGGCGGGACTACAATGAGCAGTTCTTC
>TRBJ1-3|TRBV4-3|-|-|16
CASRNTVPVGGNTIYF
TGCGCCAGCAGAAATACAGTCCCCGTTGGGGGAAACACCATATATTTT